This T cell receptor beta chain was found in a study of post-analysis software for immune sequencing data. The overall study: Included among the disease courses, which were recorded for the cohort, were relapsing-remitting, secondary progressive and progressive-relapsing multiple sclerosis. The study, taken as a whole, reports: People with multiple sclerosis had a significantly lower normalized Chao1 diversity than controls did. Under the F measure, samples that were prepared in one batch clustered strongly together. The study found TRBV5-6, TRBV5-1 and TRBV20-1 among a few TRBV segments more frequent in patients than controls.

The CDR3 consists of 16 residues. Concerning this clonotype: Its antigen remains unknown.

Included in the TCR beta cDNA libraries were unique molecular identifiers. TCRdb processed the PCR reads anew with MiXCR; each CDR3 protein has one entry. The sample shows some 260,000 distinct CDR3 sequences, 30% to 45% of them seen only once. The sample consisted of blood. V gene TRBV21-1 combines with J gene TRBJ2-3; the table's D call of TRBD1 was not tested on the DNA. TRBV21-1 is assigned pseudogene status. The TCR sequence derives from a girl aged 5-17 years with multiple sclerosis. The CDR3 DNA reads TGTGCCAGCAGCAAAATGCGCAAGGGGGTTGAAGATACGCAGTATTTT. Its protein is CASSKMRKGVEDTQYF.